The clone carrying this T cell receptor beta chain has a handful of counts. Its antigen is still unknown. These data belong to a study of T-cell memory formation after mild COVID-19. Across the whole study: TCR clustering was largely donor specific. Study-level results: Largely, contracting CD4+ clones fell within CM and EM, and contracting CD8+ clones within EMRA.

Amplification by 5'RACE using constant-segment primers produced TCR alpha and TCR beta cDNA libraries that carried sample barcodes and UMIs. MiXCR, applied by TCRdb to the 5' RACE reads, yields one record per CDR3 protein. The sample has roughly 370,000 distinct CDR3 sequences; about 16% are singletons. The germline gives CDR1 SGDLS, CDR2 YYNGEE. V gave up 1 base and J gave up 2 bases, with 12 bases separating them. CDR3 length: 15 residues. The TCR was taken from a young man who had mild COVID-19 (a few samples of this study predate the infection). Cell type and time point are not known. The sequenced sample consisted of PBMCs or a T cell subset sorted from them (not recorded which). The gene calls are TRBV9 and TRBJ1-1; D ambiguous. This CDR3 is CASSVKSGGNTEAFF. CDR3 in DNA: TGTGCCAGCAGCGTAAAGTCAGGCGGTAACACTGAAGCTTTCTTT. Full variable domain (missing parts from reference TRBV9 and TRBJ1-1): DSGVTQTPKHLITATGQRVTLRCSPRSGDLSVYWYQQSLDQGLQFLIQYYNGEERAKGNILERFSAQQFPDLHSELNLSSLELGDSALYFCASSVKSGGNTEAFFGQGTRLTVV.